The next 2 T cell receptor beta chains were all read from a single sample in a study of T-cell memory formation after mild COVID-19. TCRdb re-called the 5' RACE reads with MiXCR, one entry per CDR3 protein. The sample comprises about 130,000 distinct CDR3 sequences, around 15% of which are singletons, and about 5.2% rests with the top ten. Sequenced sample: PBMCs or a T cell subset sorted from them (not recorded which). The receptors here all came from a man in his late teens or twenties who had mild COVID-19 (a few samples of this study predate the infection). Cell type and time point are not known.

This clonotype was seen a few times. This rearrangement joins TRBV5-4 to TRBJ2-2; perhaps TRBD1 as D (6 bases). The V and J ends lost 4 bases and 2 bases respectively, with 15 bases between them. Germline values: CDR1 SGHNT, CDR2 YYREEE (reference sequence). There are 16 residues in the CDR3. The CDR3 nucleotides read TGTGCCAGCAGCCCTGAACCGGGACAAAACACCGGGGAGCTGTTTTTT. Amino acids: CASSPEPGQNTGELFF. Based on the CDR3 plus reference TRBV5-4 and TRBJ2-2, the full variable domain is ETGVTQSPTHLIKTRGQQVTLRCSSQSGHNTVSWYQQALGQGPQFIFQYYREEENGRGNFPPRFSGLQFPNYSSELNVNALELDDSALYLCASSPEPGQNTGELFFGEGSRLTVL.

This clonotype was counted only a few times. The rearrangement joins TRBV5-1 to TRBJ2-1; no firm D call. The CDR3 is 13 amino acids. V gave up 3 bases and J gave up 3 bases, with 7 bases separating them. Germline loops: CDR1 SGHRS, CDR2 YFSETQ. CDR3 protein: CASSSSRYNEQFF. In nucleotides, the CDR3 is TGCGCCAGCAGCTCGAGCCGCTACAATGAGCAGTTCTTC.